This TCR beta chain is from a study of metastatic and nonmetastatic thyroid tumors. Trimming took 4 bases from V and 5 from J, leaving 19 bases between them. The CDR3 is 15 residues long. CDR1 is SGHRS and CDR2 is YFSETQ in the germline V gene. TCRdb reanalyzed the PCR reads with MiXCR. This table has about 13,000 clones, under 30% appearing once. Thyroid surgery was performed in patients who had received no treatment beforehand. V is TRBV5-1 and J is TRBJ2-7; weak D call: TRBD2 (5 bases). The sequencing input was tumor tissue. This TCR was recovered from a female donor with papillary thyroid cancer or a benign thyroid nodule (not recorded which). Some clones in this sample may be carry-over from other donors' samples. CDR3 bases: TGCGCCAGCAGCCCAACTACATGCTCCGGGAACGAGCAGTACTTC. This codes for CASSPTTCSGNEQYF.